Below, 18 T cell receptor beta chains from the same sample are listed, as sequenced in a study of radiotherapy plus CTLA-4 blockade in lung cancer (dated by TCRdb to between 2018 and 2020). Receptor libraries were prepared by the immunoSEQ multiplex PCR assay. The table was pulled from immuneACCESS by TCRdb, which kept in-frame rearrangements only. Such tables lose some clones; where checked, under half of the loss comes from unresolved V genes, and the rest has no known cause. This sample lists more than 60,000 clones; roughly 76% were detected once. Approximately 2.8% of the sample comes from the top ten. The material was peripheral blood, obtained from a patient treated with radiotherapy plus ipilimumab. Receptor source: a human donor with non-small cell lung cancer who had a complete response to radiotherapy plus ipilimumab.

Remarks on this clone: This CDR3 is also generated by other DNA sequences in the sample. The CDR3 spells CASSVSVNTEAFF. As DNA, the CDR3 is TGTGCCAGCAGTGTTTCCGTGAACACTGAAGCTTTCTTT. V is TRBV6-4 and J is TRBJ1-1; D not certain. The CDR3 is 13 residues long. In germline, CDR1 is MRHNA, CDR2 SNTAGT. V gave up 4 bases and J gave up 0 bases, with 6 bases separating them.

The J gene is TRBJ1-1, the V gene TRBV14, with 7 bases aligning to TRBD1. J gave up 0 bases and V 2 bases, and 9 bases lay outside the gene matches. The CDR3 has 17 residues. Germline values: CDR1 SGHDN, CDR2 FVKESK. The CDR3 DNA follows: TGTGCCAGCAGCCAAAAGAAAGGGGGCGGGGTGAACACTGAAGCTTTCTTT. Its protein is CASSQKKGGGVNTEAFF. Together with reference TRBV14 and TRBJ1-1, the CDR3 gives the full variable domain: EAGVTQFPSHSVIEKGQTVTLRCDPISGHDNLYWYRRVMGKEIKFLLHFVKESKQDESGMPNNRFLAERTGGTYSTLKVQPAELEDSGVYFCASSQKKGGGVNTEAFFGQGTRLTVV.

The chain joins TRBV6-6 to TRBJ2-7; 11 bases fit TRBD2. CDR3 length: 16 amino acids. Per germline, CDR1 MNHNY and CDR2 SVGAGI (reference sequence). V shed 2 bases, J shed 3 bases, and the junction held 6 bases outside the gene matches. The CDR3 sequence: CASSYPGLAGRYEQYF. The CDR3 region has the DNA TGTGCCAGCAGTTACCCCGGACTAGCGGGCCGCTACGAGCAGTACTTC.

The V call is TRBV5-4, the J call TRBJ1-2; D may be TRBD1 (5 bases). Germline-derived CDR1 and CDR2 are SGHNT and YYREEE (reference sequence). CDR3 length: 16 residues. Trimming pared 0 bases from V and 4 bases from J, leaving 16 bases between. DNA for the CDR3: TGTGCCAGCAGCTTGGAGCCGGGACTAGGGGTCTATGGCTACACCTTC. It translates to CASSLEPGLGVYGYTF.

This sequence joins TRBV29-1 and TRBJ1-1; 7 bases line up with TRBD1. Germline CDR1 reads SQVTM; CDR2 reads ANQGSEA. The CDR3 loop spans 15 amino acids. The V and J ends lost 4 bases and 11 bases, in that order; junction bases with no gene match: 19. CDR3 loop: CSVGGRQGFGAGAFF. CDR3 DNA: TGCAGCGTTGGAGGGCGACAGGGATTCGGCGCTGGGGCTTTCTTT.

J is TRBJ2-1 and V is TRBV5-1; possible D gene TRBD2, 6 bases. This CDR3 has 18 residues. Germline V gene sequence: CDR1 SGHRS, CDR2 YFSETQ. V lost 2 bases, J lost 2 bases, and 20 bases lay in between. This CDR3 reads CASSFPRGLAPTYNEQFF. The CDR3 bases are TGCGCCAGCAGCTTTCCGCGGGGCCTAGCTCCCACCTACAATGAGCAGTTCTTC. Together with reference TRBV5-1 and TRBJ2-1, the CDR3 gives the full variable domain: KAGVTQTPRYLIKTRGQQVTLSCSPISGHRSVSWYQQTPGQGLQFLFEYFSETQRNKGNFPGRFSGRQFSNSRSEMNVSTLELGDSALYLCASSFPRGLAPTYNEQFFGPGTRLTVL.

The chain is built from TRBV6-5 and TRBJ2-7; D is perhaps TRBD1 (6 bases). The length of the CDR3 is 14 residues. Per germline, CDR1 MNHEY and CDR2 SVGAGI. V lost 5 bases, J lost 3 bases, and 14 bases lay in between. CDR3 sequence (DNA): TGTGCCAGCAGTGAATCCGGGACATTCTACGAGCAGTACTTC. As protein: CASSESGTFYEQYF.

This clone has a single count. The junction departs from germline at one end; a sequencing error may be responsible. V and J are TRBV30 and TRBJ2-5; the D gene could be TRBD1 or TRBD2 (6 bases each). The germline CDR1 and CDR2 sequences are GTSNPN and SVGIG (reference sequence). The CDR3 is 13 amino acids. CDR3 coding DNA: TGTGCTTGGAGGGGGACTGTCCAAGAGACCCAGTACTTC. It encodes CAWRGTVQETQYF.

The chain uses TRBV6-6 and TRBJ2-7; D is possibly TRBD2 (5 bases). V was shortened by 6 bases and J by 9 bases, with 18 bases between the two germline ends. The germline CDR1 and CDR2 sequences are MNHNY and SVGAGI (reference sequence). The CDR3 is made up of 13 amino acids. Here the CDR3 DNA reads TGTGCCAGCAGCTCACTACTTCGGGGATGGCAGTACTTC. Translating gives CASSSLLRGWQYF.

The chain uses TRBV5-8 and TRBJ2-3; possibly TRBD2 for D (5 bases). Looked up from germline, CDR1 is SGHTS and CDR2 is YDEGEE. The CDR3 runs 15 residues. V lost 1 base and J lost 0, with 9 bases in between. The CDR3 sequence: CASSLLGLSTDTQYF. DNA for the CDR3: TGTGCCAGCAGCTTGCTTGGACTCAGCACAGATACGCAGTATTTT.

The V call is TRBV6-5, the J call TRBJ1-5; 7 nucleotides align to TRBD1. The CDR3 spans 15 residues. Trimming removed 7 bases from V and 7 bases from J; junction bases left unmatched: 13. The germline CDR1 and CDR2 sequences are MNHEY and SVGAGI. CDR3 amino acids: CASTRTGGTAQPQHF. CDR3 in DNA: TGTGCCAGCACCCGAACGGGGGGGACAGCGCAGCCCCAGCATTTT.

V and J are TRBV7-9 and TRBJ2-2, with 9 bases fitting TRBD1. With V trimmed by 6 bases and J by 7 bases, 18 bases remained unmatched. Looked up from germline, CDR1 is SEHNR and CDR2 is FQNEAQ (reference sequence). This CDR3 spans 18 amino acids. The CDR3 protein is CASRARAPGQGSHGELFF. The CDR3 region has the DNA TGTGCCAGCAGGGCACGGGCCCCGGGACAGGGATCGCACGGGGAGCTGTTTTTT. Full variable domain (missing parts from reference TRBV7-9 and TRBJ2-2): DTGVSQNPRHKITKRGQNVTFRCDPISEHNRLYWYRQTLGQGPEFLTYFQNEAQLEKSRLLSDRFSAERPKGSFSTLEIQRTEQGDSAMYLCASRARAPGQGSHGELFFGEGSRLTVL.

The gene calls are TRBV28 and TRBJ2-1, with 13 bases lining up with TRBD2. V lost 6 bases to trimming and J lost 2 bases; unmatched junction nucleotides: 4. Germline CDR1 and CDR2: MDHEN and SYDVKM. This CDR3 has 16 residues. CDR3 sequence reads: CASRRTSGSAYNEQFF. The DNA for the CDR3 is TGTGCCAGCAGACGGACTAGCGGGAGTGCCTACAATGAGCAGTTCTTC.

The chain has TRBV5-8 and TRBJ2-7; 10 bases agree with TRBD2. Germline V CDR1 and CDR2: SGHTS, YDEGEE. CDR3 size: 16 residues. V dropped 4 bases and J dropped 7; count of bases not matched to a gene: 14. The CDR3 nucleotides read TGTGCCAGCAGCGTCGCAGCGGGAGGGCCGCTATGGGAGCAGTACTTC. This encodes CASSVAAGGPLWEQYF.

This chain connects TRBV4-1 to TRBJ2-1; 11 nucleotides agree with TRBD2. Germline V gene lookup returns CDR1 MGHRA and CDR2 YSYEKL. V trimming: 4 bases; J trimming: 5 bases; junction bases outside the gene matches: 4. The CDR3 extends over 15 amino acids. CDR3 region: CASSRSGGADNEQFF. The CDR3 DNA reads as TGCGCCAGCAGCCGTAGCGGGGGGGCCGACAATGAGCAGTTCTTC.

The rearrangement uses TRBV7-2 and TRBJ2-7; D perhaps matches TRBD1 (6 bases). This CDR3 contains 14 residues. Per germline, CDR1 SGHTA and CDR2 FQGNSA. V was cut by 4 bases and J by 2 bases, with 12 bases left in between. This chain's CDR3 is CASSSSGQTYEQYF. For the CDR3, the DNA is TGTGCCAGCAGCTCGTCGGGACAAACCTACGAGCAGTACTTC.

V usage is TRBV19 and J usage is TRBJ1-2, with no clear D. Trimming stripped 3 bases from V and 0 bases from J, with 5 bases between. CDR3 length: 13 residues. Germline loops: CDR1 LNHDA, CDR2 SQIVND (reference sequence). The CDR3 region is CASSMYSNYGYTF. In DNA form, the CDR3 reads TGTGCCAGTAGTATGTATTCTAACTATGGCTACACCTTC.

The chain joins TRBV6-1 to TRBJ1-1; D might be TRBD1 (6 bases). The germline V gene has CDR1 MNHNS and CDR2 SASEGT. Trimming shortened V by 8 bases and J by 1 base, and 11 bases separated the two germline ends. The CDR3 consists of 13 residues. The CDR3 loop reads CASVWTANTEAFF. CDR3 in DNA: TGTGCCAGCGTATGGACAGCGAACACTGAAGCTTTCTTT.